This is a list of T cell receptor beta chains from one sample in a study of Ad26.COV2.S vaccination and SARS-CoV-2 variants. TCRdb's copy holds only in-frame clones and misses some; the assay was immunoSEQ multiplex PCR. The sample has about 330,000 clones, 85% to 90% seen once. The sample here was peripheral blood, taken in a trial of Ad26.COV2.S vaccine versus placebo. The receptor set was obtained from a person aged 18 to 59 who received the Ad26.COV2.S COVID-19 vaccine or a placebo. Both conserved end residues are part of each CDR3. The order of the fields is D gene, J gene, V gene, clone size, CDR3 protein, CDR3 DNA. The D gene is left open where the match is weak. Clone size is given for some rows only: seen once, a few or many times, or a class if the clone is expanded.

D: NA
J: TRBJ1-1
V: TRBV18
size: once
CDR3: CASSRLGDSNTEAFF
DNA: TGTGCCAGCTCACGCCTAGGGGATTCGAACACTGAAGCTTTCTTT

D: NA
J: TRBJ1-1
V: TRBV10-3
size: NA
CDR3: CAISESGRINTEAFF
DNA: TGTGCCATCAGTGAGTCAGGACGGATAAACACTGAAGCTTTCTTT

D: NA
J: TRBJ2-2
V: TRBV12-5
size: NA
CDR3: CASALKTGELFF
DNA: TGTGCTAGTGCCCTGAAAACCGGGGAGCTGTTTTTT

D: NA
J: TRBJ2-1
V: TRBV5-4
size: NA
CDR3: CASSRGLYNEQFF
DNA: TGTGCCAGCAGCCGGGGCCTATACAATGAGCAGTTCTTC

D: NA
J: TRBJ2-5
V: TRBV7-9
size: NA
CDR3: CASSLGASRGQPKWTQYF
DNA: TGTGCCAGCAGCTTAGGGGCTTCTCGTGGACAGCCAAAATGGACCCAGTACTTC

D: TRBD1
J: TRBJ1-1
V: TRBV4-1
size: NA
CDR3: CASSFTGGIEAFF
DNA: TGCGCCAGCAGCTTTACAGGGGGGATTGAAGCTTTCTTT

D: NA
J: TRBJ1-5
V: TRBV27
size: NA
CDR3: CASQQGLGESNQPQHF
DNA: TGTGCCAGCCAGCAGGGATTGGGCGAGAGCAATCAGCCCCAGCATTTT

D: NA
J: TRBJ1-2
V: TRBV4-3
size: NA
CDR3: CASSQVNNYGYTF
DNA: TGCGCCAGCAGCCAGGTTAATAACTATGGCTACACCTTC

D: NA
J: TRBJ2-1
V: TRBV6-2/TRBV6-3
size: once
CDR3: CASSIFTGEIYNEQFF
DNA: TGTGCCAGCAGTATTTTTACGGGGGAGATCTACAATGAGCAGTTCTTC

D: NA
J: TRBJ2-3
V: TRBV27
size: NA
CDR3: CASSSAPPSGARTDTQYF
DNA: TGTGCCAGCAGTTCAGCACCACCCTCGGGGGCCCGCACAGATACGCAGTATTTT

D: NA
J: TRBJ2-1
V: TRBV6-5
size: NA
CDR3: CASSYWGLVGNEQFF
DNA: TGTGCCAGCAGTTACTGGGGGCTAGTCGGCAATGAGCAGTTCTTC

D: TRBD2
J: TRBJ2-1
V: TRBV18
size: once
CDR3: CASSPAGDLNNEQFF
DNA: TGTGCCAGCTCACCAGCGGGGGACCTCAACAATGAGCAGTTCTTC

D: TRBD1
J: TRBJ2-2
V: TRBV6-1
size: NA
CDR3: CASSEPPGQPTGELFF
DNA: TGTGCCAGCAGTGAGCCCCCGGGACAGCCAACCGGGGAGCTGTTTTTT

D: NA
J: TRBJ1-3
V: TRBV19
size: once
CDR3: CASSEVGQGRNTIYF
DNA: TGTGCCAGTAGTGAAGTGGGCCAGGGCAGAAACACCATATATTTT

D: TRBD2
J: TRBJ2-5
V: TRBV12-3/TRBV12-4
size: NA
CDR3: CASKPAGVETQYF
DNA: TGTGCCAGCAAGCCAGCGGGGGTAGAGACCCAGTACTTC

D: NA
J: TRBJ1-2
V: TRBV6-5
size: NA
CDR3: CASSTGRSSGYTF
DNA: TGTGCCAGCAGCACCGGGAGGTCGAGTGGCTACACCTTC

D: NA
J: TRBJ2-3
V: TRBV7-2
size: NA
CDR3: CASSPPVGVGTDTQYF
DNA: TGTGCCAGCAGCCCACCCGTGGGCGTTGGCACAGATACGCAGTATTTT

D: NA
J: TRBJ2-5
V: TRBV15
size: NA
CDR3: CATSRDLGSTQYF
DNA: TGTGCCACCAGCAGAGATTTGGGGTCGACCCAGTACTTC

D: NA
J: TRBJ2-7
V: TRBV14
size: NA
CDR3: CASSQTYEQYF
DNA: TGTGCCAGCAGCCAGACCTACGAGCAGTACTTC

D: NA
J: TRBJ2-5
V: TRBV5-6
size: once
CDR3: CASSQKGQETQYF
DNA: TGTGCCAGCAGTCAAAAGGGCCAAGAGACCCAGTACTTC

D: TRBD2
J: TRBJ2-5
V: TRBV6-5
size: NA
CDR3: CASRKPGTRAGTQYF
DNA: TGTGCCAGCAGGAAACCCGGGACTAGGGCAGGGACCCAGTACTTC

D: NA
J: TRBJ2-4
V: TRBV19
size: NA
CDR3: CASSIATGGLAKNIQYF
DNA: TGTGCCAGTAGTATAGCTACCGGGGGGCTCGCCAAAAACATTCAGTACTTC

D: NA
J: TRBJ2-6
V: TRBV5-1
size: NA
CDR3: CASSLGGFDMTGANVLTF
DNA: TGCGCCAGCAGCTTGGGGGGGTTCGATATGACTGGGGCCAACGTCCTGACTTTC

D: NA
J: TRBJ1-6
V: TRBV9
size: NA
CDR3: CASSVGYNSPLHF
DNA: TGTGCCAGCAGCGTGGGGTATAATTCACCCCTCCACTTT

D: TRBD2
J: TRBJ2-1
V: TRBV12-3/TRBV12-4
size: NA
CDR3: CASTYGGAPEQFF
DNA: TGTGCCAGCACCTACGGGGGGGCCCCTGAGCAGTTCTTC

D: NA
J: TRBJ1-5
V: TRBV2
size: NA
CDR3: CASIQDSNQPQHF
DNA: TGTGCCAGCATCCAGGACAGCAATCAGCCCCAGCATTTT

D: NA
J: TRBJ2-3
V: TRBV10-3
size: NA
CDR3: CAISESWRPSTDTQYF
DNA: TGTGCCATCAGTGAAAGCTGGCGGCCTAGCACAGATACGCAGTATTTT

D: NA
J: TRBJ2-3
V: TRBV18
size: NA
CDR3: CASSTRLDTDTQYF
DNA: TGTGCCAGCTCTACTCGACTTGACACAGATACGCAGTATTTT

D: NA
J: TRBJ1-3
V: TRBV12-2
size: NA
CDR3: CASRLSIGRADTIYF
DNA: TGTGCAAGTCGCTTAAGTATCGGTCGTGCGGACACCATATATTTT

D: NA
J: TRBJ1-4
V: TRBV4-3
size: NA
CDR3: CASSLKIFEKLFF
DNA: TGCGCCAGCAGCCTTAAAATATTTGAAAAACTGTTTTTT

D: NA
J: TRBJ2-5
V: TRBV7-2
size: NA
CDR3: CASSLEVGTQYF
DNA: TGTGCCAGCAGCTTGGAGGTGGGGACCCAGTACTTC

D: TRBD1
J: TRBJ1-2
V: TRBV5-4
size: NA
CDR3: CASSLTGTAKYGYTF
DNA: TGTGCCAGCAGCTTGACCGGGACAGCTAAGTATGGCTACACCTTC

D: TRBD2
J: TRBJ2-1
V: TRBV5-1
size: NA
CDR3: CASSGLAGEGDEQFF
DNA: TGCGCCAGCAGCGGACTAGCGGGAGAGGGCGATGAGCAGTTCTTC

D: NA
J: TRBJ2-1
V: TRBV7-9
size: NA
CDR3: CASSLEAGAPYNEQFF
DNA: TGTGCCAGCAGCTTAGAGGCGGGGGCCCCCTACAATGAGCAGTTCTTC

D: NA
J: TRBJ1-4
V: TRBV5-6
size: NA
CDR3: CASSLNGIVNPEKLFF
DNA: TGTGCCAGCAGTCTCAACGGAATCGTAAATCCTGAAAAACTGTTTTTT

D: TRBD2
J: TRBJ2-5
V: TRBV2
size: NA
CDR3: CASGQGQRGVQETQYF
DNA: TGTGCCAGCGGACAAGGCCAGCGGGGGGTCCAAGAGACCCAGTACTTC

D: NA
J: TRBJ2-3
V: TRBV19
size: NA
CDR3: CASSPWTSTDTQYF
DNA: TGTGCCAGTAGTCCCTGGACGAGCACAGATACGCAGTATTTT

D: NA
J: TRBJ1-1
V: TRBV5-5
size: NA
CDR3: CASSPLTGHEAFF
DNA: TGTGCCAGTAGCCCCCTGACAGGCCATGAAGCTTTCTTT

D: TRBD1
J: TRBJ1-5
V: TRBV5-4
size: few
CDR3: CASSLGGTGGAYDQPQHF
DNA: TGTGCCAGCAGCTTAGGGGGGACAGGGGGCGCCTACGATCAGCCCCAGCATTTT

D: NA
J: TRBJ2-2
V: TRBV9
size: NA
CDR3: CASSVWGTGELFF
DNA: TGTGCCAGCAGCGTGTGGGGCACCGGGGAGCTGTTTTTT

D: NA
J: TRBJ1-1
V: TRBV12-5
size: NA
CDR3: CASVRGVGFAEAFF
DNA: TGTGCTAGTGTAAGGGGGGTGGGCTTCGCTGAAGCTTTCTTT

D: NA
J: TRBJ1-5
V: TRBV12-2
size: NA
CDR3: CASRLGGVDRMSSNQPQHF
DNA: TGTGCAAGTCGCTTAGGAGGGGTGGACAGGATGTCTAGCAATCAGCCCCAGCATTTT

D: NA
J: TRBJ1-3
V: TRBV19
size: NA
CDR3: CASSPVSGNTIYF
DNA: TGTGCCAGTAGTCCGGTCTCTGGAAACACCATATATTTT

D: TRBD2
J: TRBJ2-1
V: TRBV27
size: NA
CDR3: CASSLLGGNEQFF
DNA: TGTGCCAGCAGTTTATTGGGGGGGAATGAGCAGTTCTTC

D: NA
J: TRBJ2-1
V: TRBV12-3/TRBV12-4
size: NA
CDR3: CASSFPRWDEQFF
DNA: TGTGCCAGCAGTTTCCCTAGGTGGGATGAGCAGTTCTTC